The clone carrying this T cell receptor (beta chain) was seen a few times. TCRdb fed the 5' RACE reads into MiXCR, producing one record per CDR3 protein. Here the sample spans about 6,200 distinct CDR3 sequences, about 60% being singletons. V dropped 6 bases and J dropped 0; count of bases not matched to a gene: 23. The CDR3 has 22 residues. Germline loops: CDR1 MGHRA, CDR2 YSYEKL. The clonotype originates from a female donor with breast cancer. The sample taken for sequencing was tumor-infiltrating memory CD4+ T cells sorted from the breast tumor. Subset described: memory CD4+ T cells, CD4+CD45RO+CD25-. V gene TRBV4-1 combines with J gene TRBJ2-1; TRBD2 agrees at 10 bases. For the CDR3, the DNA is TGCGCCAGCAGACGATCTACACTACAGCGACTAGCGGGCCCCAGCTCCTACAATGAGCAGTTCTTC. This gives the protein CASRRSTLQRLAGPSSYNEQFF.